Below are 3 T cell receptor beta chains sequenced from a single sample in a study of T cells in Graves' hyperthyroidism and ophthalmopathy. TCR beta CDR3 region amplification was performed from RNA transcripts. First-round RT-PCR of the TCR CDR3 relied on the HTBI primer set. TCRdb re-analysed the multiplex PCR reads in MiXCR, keeping a single row per CDR3 protein. Here the sample spans 340,000 or so distinct CDR3 sequences, over 20% being singletons. Source material: blood. The receptors derive from a woman in her forties or fifties with Graves' hyperthyroidism.

The rearrangement uses TRBV10-3 and TRBJ2-3; TRBD2 aligns across 14 bases. V was clipped by 6 bases and J by 3 bases; unmatched bases: 5. CDR3 size: 16 residues. Germline V lookup: CDR1 ENHRY, CDR2 SYGVKD. The CDR3 DNA reads as TGTGCCATCAGACCACGGACTAGCGGGGGGACAGATACGCAGTATTTT. Protein product: CAIRPRTSGGTDTQYF.

This clonotype appeared a few times. The chain links TRBV2 to TRBJ1-1; D unclear. V lost 4 bases and J 13 bases, leaving 16 bases between the germline ends. The length of the CDR3 is 12 residues. Per the germline V gene, CDR1 is SNHLY and CDR2 is FYNNEI. CDR3 coding DNA: TGTGCCAGCAGTGTAAAGAGCGAAGGAGGTTTCTTT. Amino acid sequence: CASSVKSEGGFF.

This clonotype has at least ten counts. The chain joins TRBV6-1 to TRBJ1-1, with 10 bases lining up with TRBD1. In germline, CDR1 is MNHNS, CDR2 SASEGT. J lost 3 bases, V lost 5 bases, and 9 bases had no gene match. CDR3 length: 16 residues. Here the CDR3 reads CASSRRQGALDTEAFF. CDR3 nucleotide sequence: TGTGCCAGCAGTCGGAGACAGGGGGCTCTGGACACTGAAGCTTTCTTT.